This record looks at one TCR beta chain sequence and its context. Its specificity is not known. These data come from a study of T cell repertoires in cytomegalovirus infection. The overall study: Public TCR beta signatures were indicative of both CMV infection and a matching HLA type.

One entry per CDR3 protein results from TCRdb running MiXCR on the reads. Of fewer than 950,000 distinct CDR3 sequences in the sample, 30% to 35% were seen once. The sequencing used cultured CD8+ T cells from PBMCs, collected from culture after CMV antigen stimulation. The source is a human donor in good health (CMV status not recorded). Some clones in this sample may be carry-over from other donors' samples.

CDR3 sequence (DNA): TGTGCTAGTGGTTTCGCCACGGAAGGGGCATGGGACACTGAAGCTTTCTTT. It specifies CASGFATEGAWDTEAFF. V gene TRBV12-5 combines with J gene TRBJ1-1; D is possibly TRBD1 (5 bases). Trimming left V 3 bases short and J 3 bases short, with 20 bases between. There are 17 residues in the CDR3. Germline V lookup: CDR1 LGHNT, CDR2 FRNRAP.